What follows are 30 T cell receptor beta chains derived from one specimen sequenced in a study of T-cell reconstitution after alpha-beta-depleted transplantation in children. It was with unique molecular identifiers that the TCRbeta library was prepared. TCRdb reprocessed the PCR reads via MiXCR and lists one record per CDR3 protein. The sample yields roughly 250,000 distinct CDR3 sequences, roughly 8% seen once. The specimen was PBMCs, mostly from graft donor cells, collected 180 days after TCRalphabeta/CD19-depleted stem cell transplant. The receptors were sampled from a male patient between 10 and 17 years old who had a stem cell transplant for acute lymphoblastic leukemia, so the T cells may come from the graft donor.

This clonotype was recorded many times. This chain uses TRBV4-1 with TRBJ2-7; TRBD2 is a possible D gene (5 bases). V dropped 0 bases and J dropped 5 bases, with 11 bases sitting between them. The CDR3 runs 14 residues. Germline CDR1 reads MGHRA; CDR2 reads YSYEKL. The CDR3: CASSQDETRDEQYF. CDR3 DNA: TGCGCCAGCAGCCAAGATGAGACGCGGGACGAGCAGTACTTC.

The table lists this clonotype with many counts. The CDR3 DNA is TGTGCCAGCAGCCAACACAGGGGCCGCACAGATACGCAGTATTTT. Residues: CASSQHRGRTDTQYF. The chain joins TRBV7-9 to TRBJ2-3, with TRBD1 matching 7 bases. J was trimmed by 1 base and V by 5 bases; bases with no gene match: 6. Germline loops: CDR1 SEHNR, CDR2 FQNEAQ (reference sequence). This CDR3 has 15 residues.

This clonotype appeared many times. This sequence joins TRBV20-1 and TRBJ2-3, with no clear D. The V gene lost 0 bases and the J gene lost 12 bases, with 19 bases spanning the gap. The CDR3 totals 14 residues. CDR1 is DFQATT, CDR2 SNEGSKA, per germline (reference sequence). CDR3 DNA sequence: TGCAGTGCTAGAGAGCAAGACTCTTATCTACCCCAGTATTTT. This gives the protein CSAREQDSYLPQYF.

This clonotype was seen repeatedly, ten times or more. This sequence joins TRBV28 and TRBJ2-5; 7 bases match TRBD1. J lost 1 base, V lost 2 bases, and 4 bases had no gene match. Germline values: CDR1 MDHEN, CDR2 SYDVKM. This CDR3 spans 15 amino acids. The CDR3 bases are TGTGCCAGCAGTTTACGACAGGGCTTCCAAGAGACCCAGTACTTC. Amino acid sequence: CASSLRQGFQETQYF.

This clonotype was counted many times. The gene calls are TRBV20-1 and TRBJ2-3, with 12 bases that match TRBD2. The CDR3 runs to 19 residues. V dropped 0 bases and J dropped 1; count of bases not matched to a gene: 11. Germline-derived CDR1 and CDR2 are DFQATT and SNEGSKA (reference sequence). DNA of the CDR3: TGCAGTGCTAGAGAGCCTAGCGGGAGGGTCCTAGATGGCACAGATACGCAGTATTTT. Translation gives CSAREPSGRVLDGTDTQYF.

This clonotype was observed many times. The chain uses TRBV20-1 and TRBJ2-1; D is perhaps TRBD1 (5 bases). Deletions cut 4 bases from V and 6 bases from J, with 13 bases between. Per germline, CDR1 DFQATT and CDR2 SNEGSKA (reference sequence). The CDR3 contains 13 residues. CDR3 nucleotides: TGCAGTGCTACCAGGGATGGCCTCAATGAGCAGTTCTTC. This sequence encodes CSATRDGLNEQFF.

The rearrangement joins TRBV20-1 to TRBJ1-1; D gene uncertain. The CDR3 totals 14 residues. Per germline, CDR1 DFQATT and CDR2 SNEGSKA (reference sequence). The germline V and J ends were trimmed by 3 bases and 0 bases, with 11 bases remaining between them. The CDR3 DNA follows: TGCAGTGCTAGTGAGGGTATCGTGAACACTGAAGCTTTCTTT. It is translated as CSASEGIVNTEAFF.

This chain connects TRBV23-1 to TRBJ2-3; weak D call: TRBD2 (5 bases). TRBV23-1 is recorded as an ORF, its role being uncertain. This CDR3 spans 21 amino acids. Deletions cut 3 bases from V and 0 bases from J, with 28 bases between. The CDR3 region is CASSHFGGEGDSIPSTDTQYF. The CDR3 coding sequence is TGCGCCAGCAGTCATTTTGGAGGAGAGGGAGACTCAATCCCCAGCACAGATACGCAGTATTTT.

This clonotype was seen repeatedly, ten times or more. V usage is TRBV7-2 and J usage is TRBJ2-1; 8 positions agree with TRBD2. This CDR3 has 18 residues. With 5 bases clipped from V and 7 bases from J, the junction kept 19 bases outside the gene matches. Looked up from germline, CDR1 is SGHTA and CDR2 is FQGNSA. CDR3 residues: CASSPLGAGGHYGNEQFF. CDR3 bases: TGTGCCAGCAGCCCCCTAGGGGCGGGGGGACATTACGGGAATGAGCAGTTCTTC.

Ten or more counts support this clonotype. The gene calls are TRBV12-3 or TRBV12-4 and TRBJ1-5, with 9 bases fitting TRBD1. J was trimmed by 0 bases and V by 3 bases; bases with no gene match: 3. This CDR3 is built from 16 residues. The CDR3: CASSFGTGHSNQPQHF. Written as DNA, the CDR3 is TGTGCCAGCAGTTTCGGGACAGGGCATAGCAATCAGCCCCAGCATTTT.

The sample holds a few counts of this clonotype. J is TRBJ2-1 and V is TRBV20-1; unclear D gene. Germline values: CDR1 DFQATT, CDR2 SNEGSKA (reference sequence). The CDR3 has 12 residues. Trimming stripped 3 bases from V and 10 bases from J, with 13 bases between. The CDR3 here is CSASPSVKEQFF. In nucleotides, the CDR3 is TGCAGTGCTAGCCCTTCCGTGAAGGAGCAGTTCTTC.

This clonotype was seen only a few times. The J gene is TRBJ1-2, the V gene TRBV20-1; TRBD1 aligns across 12 bases. The germline V gene encodes CDR1 DFQATT and CDR2 SNEGSKA (reference sequence). The V gene end was trimmed by 5 bases and the J gene end by 4 bases; junction bases not matched to a gene: 8. There are 15 residues in the CDR3. The CDR3 region is CSASTGTGGGYGYTF. CDR3 sequence (DNA): TGCAGTGCTTCCACCGGGACAGGGGGCGGCTATGGCTACACCTTC.

This clonotype has a count of ten or more. The rearrangement uses TRBV7-2 and TRBJ1-1; perhaps TRBD1 as D (6 bases). Germline V gives CDR1 SGHTA, CDR2 FQGNSA. The germline V and J ends were trimmed by 4 bases and 9 bases, with 15 bases remaining between them. The CDR3 contains 13 residues. CDR3 protein: CASSSGQNGKAFF. For the CDR3, the DNA is TGTGCCAGCAGCTCCGGACAGAACGGAAAAGCTTTCTTT.

CDR3 sequence (DNA): TGCGCCAGCAGTGAGTCGAAGCCAGCCGGGGAGCTGTTTTTT. Protein sequence: CASSESKPAGELFF. V is TRBV10-2 and J is TRBJ2-2; D unclear. This CDR3 is built from 14 residues. The V gene lost 0 bases and the J gene lost 6 bases, with 8 bases spanning the gap. From germline, CDR1 is WSHSY and CDR2 SAAADI.

This clonotype has at least ten counts. V is TRBV7-3 and J is TRBJ2-2; no clear D gene. The CDR3 has 15 residues. V dropped 4 bases and J dropped 0 bases, with 9 bases sitting between them. From germline, CDR1 is SGHTA and CDR2 FQGTGA. The CDR3 loop reads CASSSVGANTGELFF. Written as DNA, the CDR3 is TGTGCCAGCAGCTCCGTAGGAGCGAACACCGGGGAGCTGTTTTTT.

Ten or more counts support this clonotype. The rearrangement joins TRBV7-2 to TRBJ2-2, with TRBD1 as a possible D gene (6 bases). Trimming cost V 5 bases and J 1 base, with 8 bases left between them. The CDR3 is 14 amino acids. Germline values: CDR1 SGHTA, CDR2 FQGNSA. The CDR3 reads CASSRGQNTGELFF. The CDR3 region has the DNA TGTGCCAGCAGCAGGGGACAGAACACCGGGGAGCTGTTTTTT.

This clonotype was counted ten times or more. The rearrangement uses TRBV11-2 and TRBJ1-2, with a tentative D call TRBD1 (6 bases). V lost 2 bases to trimming and J lost 4 bases, with 11 bases between them. Germline V lookup: CDR1 SGHAT, CDR2 FQNNGV. The CDR3 extends over 14 amino acids. CDR3 in DNA: TGTGCCAGCAGCTTACCCGGGACACGCTATGGCTACACCTTC. This sequence encodes CASSLPGTRYGYTF.

The table lists this clonotype with many counts. The chain employs TRBV6-2 or TRBV6-3 and TRBJ2-5, with 11 bases identical to TRBD1. Trimming took 0 bases from V and 4 from J; bases not matched to a gene: 16. This CDR3 comprises 20 residues. Germline lookup yields CDR1 MNHEY and CDR2 SVGEGT. DNA of the CDR3: TGTGCCAGCAGTTACTCGACGGTTTGGACAGGGGGCGTAGTTTCAGAGACCCAGTACTTC. Translating it yields CASSYSTVWTGGVVSETQYF.

This clonotype was seen at least ten times. The rearrangement uses TRBV4-3 and TRBJ2-1; 8 nucleotides align to TRBD2. This CDR3 has 17 amino acids. Unmatched junction bases numbered 5, after V lost 1 base and J lost 0 bases. Germline V lookup: CDR1 LGHNA, CDR2 YSLEER. The CDR3 sequence: CASSQGAGGSSYNEQFF. The CDR3 DNA reads as TGCGCCAGCAGCCAAGGCGCGGGGGGAAGCTCCTACAATGAGCAGTTCTTC.

This clonotype has at least ten counts. V gene TRBV20-1 combines with J gene TRBJ2-7, with 9 bases identical to TRBD2. The CDR3 consists of 16 residues. Per germline, CDR1 DFQATT and CDR2 SNEGSKA (reference sequence). The V and J ends lost 3 bases and 2 bases, in that order; junction bases with no gene match: 11. CDR3 sequence: CSASGFVSGGAYEQYF. The DNA for the CDR3 is TGCAGTGCTAGTGGGTTTGTTAGCGGGGGTGCCTACGAGCAGTACTTC.

The table lists this clonotype with many counts. This chain joins TRBV25-1 and TRBJ2-3; 10 bases are a match to TRBD2. The CDR3 loop spans 17 amino acids. The V gene end was trimmed by 5 bases and the J gene end by 5 bases; junction bases not matched to a gene: 13. Per the germline V gene, CDR1 is MGHDK and CDR2 is SYGVNS. The CDR3 is CASSLPGTSATRDTQYF. The CDR3 nucleotides read TGTGCCAGCAGTTTACCCGGGACTAGCGCTACCAGAGATACGCAGTATTTT.

This clonotype showed up many times. The CDR3 protein is CSGLGSYNEQFF. The CDR3 DNA reads as TGCAGCGGCCTTGGGTCCTACAATGAGCAGTTCTTC. The chain recombines TRBV29-1 with TRBJ2-1; D remains ambiguous. This CDR3 spans 12 amino acids. V dropped 7 bases and J dropped 1 base, with 8 bases sitting between them. The germline V gene encodes CDR1 SQVTM and CDR2 ANQGSEA.

This clonotype turned up a few times. The chain employs TRBV19 and TRBJ2-1; 8 bases match TRBD2. Trimming removed 4 bases from V and 2 bases from J; junction bases left unmatched: 4. The CDR3 extends over 15 amino acids. Germline V gene lookup returns CDR1 LNHDA and CDR2 SQIVND (reference sequence). The CDR3 loop is CASSTPAGAYNEQFF. The CDR3 coding sequence is TGTGCCAGTAGTACTCCAGCGGGGGCCTACAATGAGCAGTTCTTC.

This clonotype was counted between two and nine times. The rearrangement uses TRBV23-1 and TRBJ1-5, with D perhaps matching TRBD1 (5 bases). TRBV23-1 is designated an ORF whose function remains uncertain. V was trimmed by 3 bases and J by 0 bases, leaving 15 bases between them. This CDR3 region has 17 residues. In nucleotides, the CDR3 is TGCGCCAGCAGTCAGCCGGGGCCTCCGTTTAGCAATCAGCCCCAGCATTTT. This gives the protein CASSQPGPPFSNQPQHF.

V is TRBV6-2 or TRBV6-3 and J is TRBJ1-1, with D uncertain. V was shortened by 7 bases and J by 7 bases, with 16 bases between the two germline ends. The CDR3 covers 13 residues. CDR1 MNHEY and CDR2 SVGEGT come from the germline V gene. CDR3 in DNA: TGTGCCAGCACCCAAGGGAGGACGGTTGAAGCTTTCTTT. It is translated as CASTQGRTVEAFF.

This clonotype was seen repeatedly, ten times or more. This rearrangement joins TRBV12-3 or TRBV12-4 to TRBJ2-1, with D perhaps TRBD1 or TRBD2 (5 bases each). The CDR3 has 13 residues. The V and J ends lost 2 bases and 8 bases respectively, with 10 bases between them. CDR3 protein: CASSLWGRDEQFF. The CDR3 nucleotides read TGTGCCAGCAGTTTATGGGGACGGGATGAGCAGTTCTTC.

The V and J genes are TRBV2 and TRBJ2-3; 8 bases are a match to TRBD2. Per the germline V gene, CDR1 is SNHLY and CDR2 is FYNNEI. This CDR3 is 18 amino acids long. CDR3 nucleotides: TGTACCCGCAGTTCCTCTGTGGCCAGAGCGGGAGCGAGAGATACGCAGTATTTT. It yields the protein CTRSSSVARAGARDTQYF.

This clonotype has at least ten counts. V usage is TRBV9 and J usage is TRBJ2-2; 8 nucleotides align to TRBD1. Germline-derived CDR1 and CDR2 are SGDLS and YYNGEE. CDR3 length: 16 amino acids. V shed 2 bases, J shed 3 bases, and the junction held 6 bases outside the gene matches. CDR3 loop: CASSVIGQGDTGELFF. The DNA for the CDR3 is TGTGCCAGCAGCGTTATCGGACAGGGAGACACCGGGGAGCTGTTTTTT.

This clonotype showed up many times. The chain links TRBV3-1 to TRBJ2-2; D possibly matches TRBD1 or TRBD2 (6 bases each). From germline, CDR1 is LGHDT and CDR2 YNNKEL (reference sequence). This CDR3 comprises 16 residues. The ends were cut back, 7 bases at V and 5 bases at J, with 20 bases in the middle. CDR3 sequence (DNA): TGTGCCAGCACCCGTTGGGGGGCCACTCTTACCGGGGAGCTGTTTTTT. It translates to CASTRWGATLTGELFF. Supplemented by reference TRBV3-1 and TRBJ2-2, the full variable domain reads DTAVSQTPKYLVTQMGNDKSIKCEQNLGHDTMYWYKQDSKKFLKIMFSYNNKELIINETVPNRFSPKSPDKAHLNLHINSLELGDSAVYFCASTRWGATLTGELFFGEGSRLTVL.

In this sample, this clonotype turned up many times. The J gene is TRBJ2-7, the V gene TRBV4-2; perhaps TRBD1 as D (5 bases). V lost 3 bases to trimming and J lost 2 bases, with 14 bases between them. The CDR3 sequence is 15 residues long. CDR1 is LGHNA, CDR2 YNFKEQ, per germline. CDR3 DNA sequence: TGTGCCAGCAGCCAGGCCCTGACAGAGACCTACGAGCAGTACTTC. Translated, it gives CASSQALTETYEQYF.